In this sample, the clone carrying this TCR beta chain turned up once. This sample was included in a study of blood T cell repertoires in COVID-19. Overall study context: PBMCs, B-cell-depleted T cells, or T cells were the source of the cDNA or gDNA that made up the material.

As handled by the study authors: The authors estimated nucleated cell counts from reference gene primer amplification. The protocol was immunoSEQ multiplex PCR, while the TCRdb copy is restricted to in-frame clones and leaves out a portion. The V and J calls and clone size were taken over from that table, and D and trimming were inferred from the DNA. The repertoire has about 220,000 clones, 86% of them found once; the top ten carry 3% to 4.5%. The study recruited people aged roughly 18 to 95 years across approximately 24 US areas. Cohorts were based on clinical histories the participants reported. Trimming removed 4 bases from V and 1 base from J, with 4 bases in between. This CDR3 is 12 amino acids long.

The receptor was derived from a woman between 35 and 50 years old with acute COVID-19. The source material was PBMCs or T cells enriched from blood (not recorded which). This chain joins TRBV12-3 or TRBV12-4 and TRBJ1-1; D ambiguous. The DNA for the CDR3 is TGTGCCAGCAGTTCCAGGAACACTGAAGCTTTCTTT. Translated, it gives CASSSRNTEAFF.